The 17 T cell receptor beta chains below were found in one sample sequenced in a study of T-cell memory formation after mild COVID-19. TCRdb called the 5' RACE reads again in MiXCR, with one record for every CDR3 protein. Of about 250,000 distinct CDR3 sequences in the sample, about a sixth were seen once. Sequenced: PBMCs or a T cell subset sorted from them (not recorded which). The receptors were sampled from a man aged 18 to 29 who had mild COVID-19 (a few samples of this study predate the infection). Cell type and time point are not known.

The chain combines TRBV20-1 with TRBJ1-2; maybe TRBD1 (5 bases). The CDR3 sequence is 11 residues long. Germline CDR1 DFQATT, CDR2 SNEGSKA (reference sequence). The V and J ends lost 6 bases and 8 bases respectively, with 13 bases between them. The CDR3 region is CSAAWDSGYTF. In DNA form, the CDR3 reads TGCAGTGCCGCATGGGACTCAGGCTACACCTTC.

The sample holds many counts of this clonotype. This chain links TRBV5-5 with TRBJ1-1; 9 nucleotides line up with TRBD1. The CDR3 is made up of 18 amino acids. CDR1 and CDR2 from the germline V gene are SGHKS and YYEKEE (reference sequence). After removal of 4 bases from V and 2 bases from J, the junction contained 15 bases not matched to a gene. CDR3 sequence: CASSPRPRQGGDNTEAFF. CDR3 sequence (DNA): TGTGCCAGCAGCCCTCGGCCTCGACAGGGGGGGGACAACACTGAAGCTTTCTTT.

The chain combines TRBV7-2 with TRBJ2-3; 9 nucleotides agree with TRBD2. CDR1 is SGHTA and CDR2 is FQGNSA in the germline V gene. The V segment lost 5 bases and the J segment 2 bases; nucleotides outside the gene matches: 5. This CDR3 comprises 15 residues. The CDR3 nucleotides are TGTGCCAGCAGCCGCGGGGGGGGGATCACAGATACGCAGTATTTT. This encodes CASSRGGGITDTQYF. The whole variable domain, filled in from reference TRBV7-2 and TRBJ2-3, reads GAGVSQSPSNKVTEKGKDVELRCDPISGHTALYWYRQSLGQGLEFLIYFQGNSAPDKSGLPSDRFSAERTGGSVSTLTIQRTQQEDSAVYLCASSRGGGITDTQYFGPGTRLTVL.

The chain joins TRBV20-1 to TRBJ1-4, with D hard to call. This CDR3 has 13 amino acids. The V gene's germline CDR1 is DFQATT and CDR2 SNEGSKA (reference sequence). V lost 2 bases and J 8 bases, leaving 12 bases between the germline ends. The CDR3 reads CSARNPWTEKLFF. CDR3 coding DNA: TGCAGTGCTAGAAACCCCTGGACCGAAAAACTGTTTTTT.

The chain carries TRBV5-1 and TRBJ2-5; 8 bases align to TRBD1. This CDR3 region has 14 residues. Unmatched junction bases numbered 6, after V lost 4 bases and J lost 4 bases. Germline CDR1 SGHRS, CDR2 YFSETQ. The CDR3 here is CASSQGQGAETQYF. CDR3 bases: TGCGCCAGCAGCCAAGGACAGGGAGCAGAGACCCAGTACTTC.

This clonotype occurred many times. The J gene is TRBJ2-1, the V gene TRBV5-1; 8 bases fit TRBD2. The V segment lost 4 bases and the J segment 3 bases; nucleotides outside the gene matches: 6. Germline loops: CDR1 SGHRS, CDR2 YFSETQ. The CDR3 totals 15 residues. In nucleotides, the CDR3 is TGCGCCAGCAGCCGCCGAAGCGGGGGCTACAATGAGCAGTTCTTC. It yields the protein CASSRRSGGYNEQFF.

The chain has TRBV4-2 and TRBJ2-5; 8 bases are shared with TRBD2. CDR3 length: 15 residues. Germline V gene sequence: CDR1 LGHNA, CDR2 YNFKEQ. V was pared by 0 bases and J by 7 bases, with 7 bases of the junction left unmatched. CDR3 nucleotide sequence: TGTGCCAGCAGCCAAGAACTGGCGGGGGGACGGACCCAGTACTTC. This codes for CASSQELAGGRTQYF.

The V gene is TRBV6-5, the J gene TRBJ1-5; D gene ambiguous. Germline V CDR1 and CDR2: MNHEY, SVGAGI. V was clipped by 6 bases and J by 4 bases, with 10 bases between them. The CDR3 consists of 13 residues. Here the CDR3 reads CASRRVSNQPQHF. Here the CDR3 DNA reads TGTGCCAGCAGGAGGGTTAGTAATCAGCCCCAGCATTTT.

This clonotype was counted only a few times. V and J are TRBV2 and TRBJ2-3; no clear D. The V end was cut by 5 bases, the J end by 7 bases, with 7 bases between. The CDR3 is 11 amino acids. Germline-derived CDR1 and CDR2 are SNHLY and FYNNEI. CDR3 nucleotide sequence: TGTGCCAGCAGTACATCGAATACGCAGTATTTT. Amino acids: CASSTSNTQYF.

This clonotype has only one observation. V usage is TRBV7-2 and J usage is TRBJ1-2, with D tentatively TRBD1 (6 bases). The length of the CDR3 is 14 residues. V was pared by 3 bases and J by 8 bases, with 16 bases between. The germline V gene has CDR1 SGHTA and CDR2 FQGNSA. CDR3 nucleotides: TGTGCCAGCAGCTTTACGGACTTAAGGGGGGGCTACACCTTC. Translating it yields CASSFTDLRGGYTF. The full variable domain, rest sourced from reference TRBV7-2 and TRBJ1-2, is GAGVSQSPSNKVTEKGKDVELRCDPISGHTALYWYRQSLGQGLEFLIYFQGNSAPDKSGLPSDRFSAERTGGSVSTLTIQRTQQEDSAVYLCASSFTDLRGGYTFGSGTRLTVV.

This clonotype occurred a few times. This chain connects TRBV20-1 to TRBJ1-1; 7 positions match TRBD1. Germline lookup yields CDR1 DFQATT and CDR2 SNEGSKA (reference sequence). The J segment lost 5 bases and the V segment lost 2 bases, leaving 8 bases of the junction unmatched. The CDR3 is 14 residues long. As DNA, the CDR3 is TGCAGTGCTAGATCCCAGACAGGGCGGACTGAAGCTTTCTTT. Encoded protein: CSARSQTGRTEAFF.

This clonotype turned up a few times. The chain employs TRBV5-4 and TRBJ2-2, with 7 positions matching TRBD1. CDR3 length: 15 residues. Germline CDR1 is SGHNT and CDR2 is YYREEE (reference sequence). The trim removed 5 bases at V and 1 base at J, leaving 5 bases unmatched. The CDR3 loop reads CASRSGQMNTGELFF. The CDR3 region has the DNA TGTGCCAGCAGATCGGGACAGATGAACACCGGGGAGCTGTTTTTT.

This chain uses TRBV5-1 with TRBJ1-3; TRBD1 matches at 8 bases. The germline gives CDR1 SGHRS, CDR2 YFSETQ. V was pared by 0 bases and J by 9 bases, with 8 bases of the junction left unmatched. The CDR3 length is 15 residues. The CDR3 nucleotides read TGCGCCAGCAGCTTGGCCACGGGACAGGCCACCACCATATATTTT. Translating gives CASSLATGQATTIYF.

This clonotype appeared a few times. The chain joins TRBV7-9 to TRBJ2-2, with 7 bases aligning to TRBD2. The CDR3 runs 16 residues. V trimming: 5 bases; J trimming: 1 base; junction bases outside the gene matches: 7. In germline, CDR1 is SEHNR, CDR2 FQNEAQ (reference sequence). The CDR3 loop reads CASSQLAYMNTGELFF. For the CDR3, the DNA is TGTGCCAGCAGCCAACTAGCGTACATGAACACCGGGGAGCTGTTTTTT.

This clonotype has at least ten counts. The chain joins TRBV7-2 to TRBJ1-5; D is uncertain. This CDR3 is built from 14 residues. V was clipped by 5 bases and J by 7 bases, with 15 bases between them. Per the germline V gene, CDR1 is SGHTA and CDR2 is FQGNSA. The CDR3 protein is CASSKGAGGQPQHF. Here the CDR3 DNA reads TGTGCCAGCAGCAAGGGAGCCGGTGGCCAGCCCCAGCATTTT.

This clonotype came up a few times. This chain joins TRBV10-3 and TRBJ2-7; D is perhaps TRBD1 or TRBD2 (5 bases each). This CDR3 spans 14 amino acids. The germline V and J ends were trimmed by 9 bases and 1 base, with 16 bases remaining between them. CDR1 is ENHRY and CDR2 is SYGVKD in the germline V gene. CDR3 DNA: TGTGCCATTAAACAGCATGAGGGGTCCTACGAGCAGTACGTC. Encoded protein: CAIKQHEGSYEQYV.

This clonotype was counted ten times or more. CDR3 loop: CASSLFSGSYGYTF. The CDR3 DNA reads TGCGCCAGCAGCTTGTTTTCGGGGAGCTATGGCTACACCTTC. The chain combines TRBV5-1 with TRBJ1-2; D remains ambiguous. V lost 1 base and J 4 bases, leaving 11 bases between the germline ends. The CDR3 covers 14 residues. Germline V gene data show CDR1 as SGHRS and CDR2 as YFSETQ.